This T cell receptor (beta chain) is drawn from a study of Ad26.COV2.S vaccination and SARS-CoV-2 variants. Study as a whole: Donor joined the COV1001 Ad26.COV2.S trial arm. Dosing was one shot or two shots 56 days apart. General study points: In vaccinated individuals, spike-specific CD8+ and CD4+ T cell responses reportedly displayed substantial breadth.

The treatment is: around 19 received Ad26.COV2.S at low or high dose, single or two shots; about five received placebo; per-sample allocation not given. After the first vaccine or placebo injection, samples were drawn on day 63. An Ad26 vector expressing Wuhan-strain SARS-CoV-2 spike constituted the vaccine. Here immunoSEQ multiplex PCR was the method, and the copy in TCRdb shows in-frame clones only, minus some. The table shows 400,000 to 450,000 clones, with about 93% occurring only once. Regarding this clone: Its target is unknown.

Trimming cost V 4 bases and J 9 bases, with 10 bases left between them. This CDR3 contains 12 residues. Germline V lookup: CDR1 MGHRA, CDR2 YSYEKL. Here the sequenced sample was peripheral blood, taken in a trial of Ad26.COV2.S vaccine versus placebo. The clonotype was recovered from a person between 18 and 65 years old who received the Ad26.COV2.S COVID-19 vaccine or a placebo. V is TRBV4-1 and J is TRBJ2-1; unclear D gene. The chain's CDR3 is CASSRGTSEQFF. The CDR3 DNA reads TGCGCCAGCAGCCGAGGCACGAGTGAGCAGTTCTTC.